This paragraph reports one T cell receptor (beta chain). Using immunoSEQ multiplex PCR, the repertoire was profiled, and TCRdb retains in-frame clones only, with some absent. The table includes about 15,000 clones, around 83% detected once. The germline gives CDR1 PRHDT, CDR2 FYEKMQ (reference sequence). This CDR3 contains 13 residues. Trimming cost V 7 bases and J 5 bases; bases outside gene matches: 6. These data originate in a study of T cell changes during pregnancy in multiple sclerosis. Sequenced material: CD8+ T cells from peripheral blood mononuclear cells, taken after pregnancy. This rearrangement joins TRBV13 to TRBJ1-2; 8 bases align to TRBD1. The source of this sequence is a female donor in good health, enrolled as a control in a pregnancy study. The CDR3 DNA reads as TGTGCCAGCACCTCGGACAGGGATTATGGCTACACCTTC. Translation gives CASTSDRDYGYTF.